This T cell receptor (beta chain) was sequenced in a study of read filtering for tumor transcriptome and immune sequencing. Study-wide background: Among patients, some 17 were male and about 15 female, aged roughly 45 to 85 (mean about 69). General observations from the study: This fraction held mixed bone marrow immune cells after CD138-negative sorting. Roughly four fifths of IR-seq clonotypes had one read, totaling 3% to 4.5% of reads; RNA-seq: around 70% and 40%.

Molecular barcoded adaptors covering alpha/delta and beta/gamma chains were used on roughly 370 ng RNA. TCRdb re-analysed the reads in MiXCR, keeping a single row per CDR3 protein. The sample comprises 40,000 to 50,000 distinct CDR3 sequences, about 19% of which are singletons, and less than 20% rests with the top ten. At the time of active disease, bone marrow was collected from every patient. This clonotype was recorded many times. No antigen is known for it. This receptor was identified in a donor over 35 with multiple myeloma. Sequencing was carried out using a population of CD138-negative cells sorted from bone marrow.

The CDR3 protein is CASNFPGNTEAFF. The CDR3 DNA reads as TGTGCCAGTAATTTTCCCGGGAACACTGAAGCTTTCTTT. The chain combines TRBV19 with TRBJ1-1; D remains unclear. Trimming removed 7 bases at V and 1 base at J, with 10 bases between. The CDR3 length is 13 residues. Germline V CDR1 and CDR2: LNHDA, SQIVND (reference sequence).